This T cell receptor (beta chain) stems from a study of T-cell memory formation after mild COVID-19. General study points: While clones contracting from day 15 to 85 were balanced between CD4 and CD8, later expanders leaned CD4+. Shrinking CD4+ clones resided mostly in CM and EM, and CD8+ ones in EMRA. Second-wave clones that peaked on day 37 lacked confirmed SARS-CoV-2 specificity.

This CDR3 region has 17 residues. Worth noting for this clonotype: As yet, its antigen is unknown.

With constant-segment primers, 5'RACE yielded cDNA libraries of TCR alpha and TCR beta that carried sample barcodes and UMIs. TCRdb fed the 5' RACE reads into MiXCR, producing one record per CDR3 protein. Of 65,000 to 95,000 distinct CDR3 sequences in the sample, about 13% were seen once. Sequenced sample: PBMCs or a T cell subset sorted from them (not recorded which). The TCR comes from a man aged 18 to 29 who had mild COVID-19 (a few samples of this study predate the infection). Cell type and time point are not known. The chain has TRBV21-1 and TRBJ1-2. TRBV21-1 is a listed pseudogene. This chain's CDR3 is CASSKKSRDYLFYGYTF. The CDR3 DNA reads TGTGCCAGCAGCAAAAAAAGTCGGGACTACTTGTTCTATGGCTACACCTTC.